Presented here are 15 T cell receptor beta chains from one specimen sequenced in a study of blood T cell repertoires in COVID-19. This table comes from immunoSEQ multiplex PCR, and its TCRdb copy is limited to in-frame clones, with some not included. The data show fewer than 250,000 clones, around nine tenths seen once. The sequencing sample was made of peripheral blood. These receptor sequences come from a man aged 60 to 75 who had recovered from COVID-19.

This chain links TRBV3-1 (or the pseudogene TRBV3-2) with TRBJ1-3; D gene uncertain. Trimming stripped 7 bases from V and 4 bases from J, with 8 bases between. The CDR3 consists of 12 residues. Germline-derived CDR1 and CDR2 are LGHDT and YNNKEL (reference sequence). The CDR3 bases are TGTGCCAGCATCTCCAGGGGAAACACCATATATTTT. Translation gives CASISRGNTIYF.

The V and J genes are TRBV5-1 and TRBJ2-7; 7 positions match TRBD1. The CDR3 is made up of 13 amino acids. The germline V gene encodes CDR1 SGHRS and CDR2 YFSETQ. After removal of 4 bases from V and 5 bases from J, the junction contained 6 bases not matched to a gene. CDR3 nucleotide sequence: TGCGCCAGCAGCCCTGACAGGGTCAACGAGCAGTACTTC. It codes for CASSPDRVNEQYF.

V usage is TRBV2 and J usage is TRBJ2-1; D ambiguous. From germline, CDR1 is SNHLY and CDR2 FYNNEI. This CDR3 has 13 amino acids. The V and J ends lost 5 bases and 8 bases respectively, with 13 bases between them. CDR3 amino acids: CASSMTIQDEQFF. CDR3 sequence (DNA): TGTGCCAGCAGTATGACAATACAAGATGAGCAGTTCTTC.

This chain uses TRBV5-5 with TRBJ1-3, with a possible D match to TRBD1 (5 bases). The V end lost 0 bases, the J end lost 6 bases, and 10 bases lay between the germline ends. In germline, CDR1 is SGHKS, CDR2 YYEKEE (reference sequence). This CDR3 contains 14 residues. CDR3 sequence (DNA): TGTGCCAGCAGCTTGGATTGGGGCCCAAACACCATATATTTT. Protein: CASSLDWGPNTIYF.

The rearrangement joins TRBV29-1 to TRBJ2-6; no clear D. CDR1 SQVTM and CDR2 ANQGSEA come from the germline V gene. The CDR3 has 15 amino acids. The V end was cut by 6 bases, the J end by 0 bases, with 12 bases between. The CDR3 loop is CSVSLGSSGANVLTF. CDR3 nucleotide sequence: TGCAGCGTGTCCCTTGGCAGCTCTGGGGCCAACGTCCTGACTTTC.

This chain joins TRBV5-1 and TRBJ2-6, with D possibly being TRBD2 (6 bases). CDR3 length: 19 amino acids. CDR1 is SGHRS, CDR2 YFSETQ, per germline. Trimming left V 7 bases short and J 0 bases short, with 23 bases between. The CDR3 bases are TGCGCCAGCCTCACCGTCCCCGGGGTGGGGGGCTCTGGGGCCAACGTCCTGACTTTC. Encoded protein: CASLTVPGVGGSGANVLTF.

J is TRBJ1-3 and V is TRBV19, with 7 bases fitting TRBD1. CDR3 length: 16 amino acids. Per germline, CDR1 LNHDA and CDR2 SQIVND (reference sequence). Losses at the gene ends were 5 bases for V and 2 bases for J; bases not matched to a gene: 9. CDR3 in amino acids: CASSVIQGPPGNTIYF. Here the CDR3 DNA reads TGTGCCAGTAGTGTTATACAGGGGCCCCCTGGAAACACCATATATTTT.

As DNA, the CDR3 is TGTGCCATCAGTCAAACAGGGTACACCGGGGAGCTGTTTTTT. Translated, it gives CAISQTGYTGELFF. The chain couples TRBV10-3 to TRBJ2-2; D is perhaps TRBD1 (6 bases). The CDR3 is made up of 14 amino acids. Trimming took off 5 bases at V and 3 bases at J, with 10 bases between the two ends. Per germline, CDR1 ENHRY and CDR2 SYGVKD.

The sample holds a few counts of this clone. The DNA for the CDR3 is TGCGCCAGCAGCTACGGGGGTGGAGGCACAGATACGCAGTATTTT. It yields the protein CASSYGGGGTDTQYF. The rearrangement joins TRBV5-1 to TRBJ2-3, with D maybe TRBD2 (6 bases). Trimming removed 3 bases from V and 1 base from J, with 12 bases in between. This CDR3 is 15 amino acids long. CDR1 and CDR2 (germline): SGHRS, YFSETQ.

This sequence joins TRBV11-2 and TRBJ2-3, with TRBD1 identical over 11 bases. CDR3 length: 16 amino acids. In germline, CDR1 is SGHAT, CDR2 FQNNGV. V shed 2 bases and J 5 bases; nucleotides not matched to a gene: 6. The chain's CDR3 is CASSLFGTGGLDTQYF. As DNA, the CDR3 is TGTGCCAGCAGCTTATTTGGGACAGGGGGATTAGATACGCAGTATTTT.

V is TRBV27 and J is TRBJ2-1; D is possibly TRBD2 (5 bases). With 6 bases removed from V and 7 bases from J, the gap between germline ends came to 16 bases. The CDR3 contains 14 residues. Germline CDR1 MNHEY, CDR2 SMNVEV (reference sequence). CDR3 loop: CASSPPRDANEQFF. Here the CDR3 DNA reads TGTGCCAGCAGCCCCCCGAGGGATGCGAATGAGCAGTTCTTC.

The V call is TRBV5-8, the J call TRBJ2-5, with 9 bases aligning to TRBD1. Trimming cost V 5 bases and J 5 bases; bases outside gene matches: 16. The germline CDR1 and CDR2 sequences are SGHTS and YDEGEE. This CDR3 contains 17 residues. The CDR3 reads CASSPWGTGKPGETQYF. CDR3 nucleotides: TGTGCCAGCAGTCCATGGGGGACAGGGAAACCGGGGGAGACCCAGTACTTC.

The chain combines TRBV2 with TRBJ2-7, with 8 bases identical to TRBD1. V lost 4 bases to trimming and J lost 4 bases; unmatched junction nucleotides: 9. The germline V gene has CDR1 SNHLY and CDR2 FYNNEI. The CDR3 covers 15 residues. The CDR3 DNA follows: TGTGCCAGCAGTGCAGACAGGGGAGAGACGTACGAGCAGTACTTC. Translation: CASSADRGETYEQYF. The whole variable domain, filled in from reference TRBV2 and TRBJ2-7, reads EPEVTQTPSHQVTQMGQEVILRCVPISNHLYFYWYRQILGQKVEFLVSFYNNEISEKSEIFDDQFSVERPDGSNFTLKIRSTKLEDSAMYFCASSADRGETYEQYFGPGTRLTVT.

The chain recombines TRBV11-2 with TRBJ2-3; weak D call: TRBD2 (6 bases). The CDR3 sequence is 16 residues long. CDR1 is SGHAT and CDR2 is FQNNGV in the germline V gene. The V end lost 5 bases, the J end lost 2 bases, and 17 bases lay between the germline ends. The CDR3 sequence is CASSVGAGRFTDTQYF. Written as DNA, the CDR3 is TGTGCCAGCAGCGTAGGGGCGGGACGGTTCACAGATACGCAGTATTTT.

The CDR3 DNA is TGTGCCAGCAGTTCCCTGGGGCGGGAGGCGGGCACAGATACGCAGTATTTT. Translated, it gives CASSSLGREAGTDTQYF. The chain recombines TRBV28 with TRBJ2-3; TRBD2 aligns across 8 bases. The CDR3 is made up of 17 amino acids. Germline-derived CDR1 and CDR2 are MDHEN and SYDVKM. The V gene end was trimmed by 4 bases and the J gene end by 1 base; junction bases not matched to a gene: 10. The whole variable domain, filled in from reference TRBV28 and TRBJ2-3, reads DVKVTQSSRYLVKRTGEKVFLECVQDMDHENMFWYRQDPGLGLRLIYFSYDVKMKEKGDIPEGYSVSREKKERFSLILESASTNQTSMYLCASSSLGREAGTDTQYFGPGTRLTVL.